Presented here are 30 T cell receptor beta chains from one specimen sequenced in a study of blood T cell repertoires in COVID-19. Generated by immunoSEQ multiplex PCR, the TCRdb table keeps only in-frame clones and is missing some. The repertoire holds 20,000 to 25,000 clones, roughly four fifths seen once, with approximately 19% in the top ten. Sequencing input: peripheral blood. These receptors all stem from a human donor in a cohort sampled during active or convalescent COVID-19.

The chain combines TRBV5-6 with TRBJ2-7; TRBD2 is a possible D gene (5 bases). The CDR3 consists of 13 residues. Trimming left V 1 base short and J 1 base short, with 6 bases between. Germline CDR1 and CDR2: SGHDT and YYEEEE. For the CDR3, the DNA is TGTGCCAGCAGCTTGCGGGGTTCCTACGAGCAGTACTTC. It specifies CASSLRGSYEQYF.

J is TRBJ2-2 and V is TRBV4-1, with 9 bases aligning to TRBD2. Germline values: CDR1 MGHRA, CDR2 YSYEKL. The CDR3 length is 18 residues. J gave up 6 bases and V 1 base, and 12 bases lay outside the gene matches. In DNA form, the CDR3 reads TGCGCCAGCAGCCAAGGCGCGGGGGGGCCCATCAGGGCCGGGGAGCTGTTTTTT. As protein: CASSQGAGGPIRAGELFF.

As for this clone: A junction end diverges from the germline sequence, so it may reflect a read error. The genes are TRBV6-6 and TRBJ2-1; 7 nucleotides align to TRBD2. This CDR3 contains 19 residues. The V gene's germline CDR1 is MNHNY and CDR2 SVGAGI (reference sequence). The CDR3 DNA is TGTGTCAGCAGCTGGACTATCCCCGGGGGGTGGCGTGTGGGCAATGAGCAGTTCTTC. Translating it yields CVSSWTIPGGWRVGNEQFF.

The CDR3 nucleotides are TGTGCCAGCAGTTCGTCCGGGTCATACACCGGGGAGCTGTTTTTT. This codes for CASSSSGSYTGELFF. This chain links TRBV28 with TRBJ2-2, with D uncertain. The CDR3 sequence is 15 residues long. Trimming cost V 4 bases and J 3 bases, with 12 bases left between them. CDR1 and CDR2 (germline): MDHEN, SYDVKM.

This chain joins TRBV7-2 and TRBJ2-1, with D maybe TRBD1 (5 bases). This CDR3 region has 14 residues. The ends were cut back, 8 bases at V and 0 bases at J, with 11 bases in the middle. Per germline, CDR1 SGHTA and CDR2 FQGNSA. CDR3 coding DNA: TGTGCCAGCCAGGGCCCAAGCTCCTACAATGAGCAGTTCTTC. It is translated as CASQGPSSYNEQFF.

The CDR3 loop is CASSLVSGQETQYF. The CDR3, as DNA: TGTGCCAGCAGCTTAGTTTCGGGCCAAGAGACCCAGTACTTC. The rearrangement joins TRBV7-8 to TRBJ2-5; D gene uncertain. The CDR3 is made up of 14 amino acids. Germline CDR1 is SGHVS and CDR2 is FQNEAQ. V gave up 1 base and J gave up 1 base, with 7 bases separating them.

The chain links TRBV11-2 to TRBJ1-1; TRBD1 aligns across 7 bases. The CDR3 is made up of 13 amino acids. Germline V gene lookup returns CDR1 SGHAT and CDR2 FQNNGV. The V segment lost 3 bases and the J segment 6 bases; nucleotides outside the gene matches: 4. DNA for the CDR3: TGTGCCAGCAGCTTTACTAGGGGGCCTGAAGCTTTCTTT. It translates to CASSFTRGPEAFF.

The V call is TRBV3-1 (or the pseudogene TRBV3-2), the J call TRBJ1-6, with a weak D call TRBD1 (5 bases). Germline V gene sequence: CDR1 LGHDT, CDR2 YNNKEL (reference sequence). Trimming cost V 6 bases and J 9 bases, with 9 bases left between them. The CDR3 has 12 residues. CDR3 coding DNA: TGTGCCAGCAGGCGGGACTTTTCACCCCTCCACTTT. Encoded protein: CASRRDFSPLHF.

The V call is TRBV3-1 (or the pseudogene TRBV3-2), the J call TRBJ1-1; unclear D gene. Germline loops: CDR1 LGHDT, CDR2 YNNKEL (reference sequence). This CDR3 contains 17 residues. The V and J ends lost 0 bases and 5 bases respectively, with 19 bases between them. DNA of the CDR3: TGTGCCAGCAGCCAAGATCGAGGACTTACCCAGGCAACTGAAGCTTTCTTT. This codes for CASSQDRGLTQATEAFF.

V is TRBV5-5 and J is TRBJ2-5; D uncertain. The CDR3 contains 15 residues. Trimming pared 5 bases from V and 1 base from J, leaving 15 bases between. Germline V lookup: CDR1 SGHKS, CDR2 YYEKEE (reference sequence). This CDR3 is CASRSTPRLQETQYF. The CDR3 DNA reads as TGTGCCAGCAGAAGCACCCCACGACTCCAAGAGACCCAGTACTTC.

The genes are TRBV6-1 and TRBJ1-1; D perhaps matches TRBD1 (6 bases). Germline V CDR1 and CDR2: MNHNS, SASEGT. The CDR3 length is 14 residues. With 3 bases removed from V and 5 bases from J, the gap between germline ends came to 13 bases. CDR3 loop: CASSEGTLRTEAFF. DNA for the CDR3: TGTGCCAGCAGTGAGGGGACACTACGGACTGAAGCTTTCTTT.

The CDR3 reads CAWSPSTFRGYNEQFF. As DNA, the CDR3 is TGTGCCTGGAGTCCATCTACTTTTAGGGGCTACAATGAGCAGTTCTTC. The genes are TRBV30 and TRBJ2-1; perhaps TRBD1 as D (5 bases). The length of the CDR3 is 16 residues. Trimming removed 2 bases at V and 3 bases at J, with 17 bases between. Per the germline V gene, CDR1 is GTSNPN and CDR2 is SVGIG (reference sequence).

V usage is TRBV29-1 and J usage is TRBJ2-7, with 7 bases fitting TRBD2. Germline V gene sequence: CDR1 SQVTM, CDR2 ANQGSEA. CDR3 length equals 12 residues. Germline trimming cut 5 bases from V and 2 bases from J; bases unmatched to any gene: 3. DNA of the CDR3: TGCAGCGTTTGGACTAGAGCCTACGAGCAGTACTTC. This sequence encodes CSVWTRAYEQYF.

This clone was picked up many times. The CDR3 DNA reads TGTGCCAGCAGTAGGACAGGGTTCATCAGCAATGAGCAGTTCTTC. Its translation is CASSRTGFISNEQFF. The gene calls are TRBV6-5 and TRBJ2-1; 8 bases map to TRBD1. The germline CDR1 and CDR2 sequences are MNHEY and SVGAGI. The CDR3 is 15 residues long. The J segment lost 6 bases and the V segment lost 5 bases, leaving 9 bases of the junction unmatched.

The chain employs TRBV18 and TRBJ1-3; TRBD1 is a possible D gene (5 bases). Trimming took 2 bases from V and 0 from J, leaving 11 bases between them. This CDR3 contains 16 residues. The germline V gene encodes CDR1 KGHSH and CDR2 LQKENI. CDR3 sequence reads: CASSPGSQGSGNTIYF. DNA for the CDR3: TGTGCCAGCTCACCAGGAAGCCAGGGCTCTGGAAACACCATATATTTT.

This clone has a handful of counts. The V call is TRBV3-1 (or the pseudogene TRBV3-2), the J call TRBJ1-3; D not certain. This CDR3 is 15 amino acids long. The V gene's germline CDR1 is LGHDT and CDR2 YNNKEL (reference sequence). The germline V and J ends were trimmed by 0 bases and 0 bases, with 6 bases remaining between them. The CDR3: CASSQERGSGNTIYF. The CDR3 DNA sequence: TGTGCCAGCAGCCAAGAACGAGGCTCTGGAAACACCATATATTTT.

V gene TRBV12-3 or TRBV12-4 combines with J gene TRBJ1-4; a weak D match, TRBD1 (6 bases). There are 12 residues in the CDR3. The germline V and J ends were trimmed by 1 base and 13 bases, with 10 bases remaining between them. Here the CDR3 DNA reads TGTGCCAGCAGTTTAGGGCCGACAGGACTGTTTTTT. It specifies CASSLGPTGLFF.

This clone is judged medium-sized. The genes are TRBV4-3 and TRBJ1-1, with D uncertain. The CDR3 spans 15 residues. Germline V gene sequence: CDR1 LGHNA, CDR2 YSLEER. The V end was cut by 9 bases, the J end by 4 bases, with 21 bases between. The CDR3 DNA reads TGCGCCAGTAGGGAGGGAAGGTTTGCCCTCACTGAAGCTTTCTTT. Residues: CASREGRFALTEAFF.

This rearrangement joins TRBV7-9 to TRBJ1-5; D is unresolved. The CDR3 is 14 residues long. From germline, CDR1 is SEHNR and CDR2 FQNEAQ (reference sequence). V lost 5 bases, J lost 4 bases, and 12 bases lay in between. CDR3 amino acids: CASSRGLTNQPQHF. CDR3 in DNA: TGTGCCAGCAGCCGAGGACTGACAAATCAGCCCCAGCATTTT.

The chain uses TRBV29-1 and TRBJ2-4; perhaps TRBD1 as D (6 bases). The V end lost 6 bases, the J end lost 0 bases, and 15 bases lay between the germline ends. The CDR3 is made up of 15 amino acids. The V gene's germline CDR1 is SQVTM and CDR2 ANQGSEA. The CDR3: CSVEPAGVAKNIQYF. CDR3 DNA: TGCAGCGTCGAACCCGCAGGGGTAGCCAAAAACATTCAGTACTTC.

This rearrangement joins TRBV24-1 to TRBJ2-2; TRBD1 matches 9 bases. Germline values: CDR1 KGHDR, CDR2 SFDVKD. After removal of 4 bases from V and 3 bases from J, the junction contained 11 bases not matched to a gene. The length of the CDR3 is 18 residues. The CDR3 region is CATSDPRDRVLDTGELFF. For the CDR3, the DNA is TGTGCCACCAGTGACCCCCGGGACAGGGTACTAGACACCGGGGAGCTGTTTTTT.

This clone appeared a few times. This chain uses TRBV7-9 with TRBJ2-3; 7 nucleotides agree with TRBD1. CDR3 length: 15 residues. J lost 2 bases, V lost 2 bases, and 4 bases had no gene match. Germline-derived CDR1 and CDR2 are SEHNR and FQNEAQ (reference sequence). DNA for the CDR3: TGTGCCAGCAGCTTATGGACAGGAAACACAGATACGCAGTATTTT. Protein sequence: CASSLWTGNTDTQYF.

This chain uses TRBV7-8 with TRBJ2-3; 8 bases align to TRBD1. V trimming: 4 bases; J trimming: 3 bases; junction bases outside the gene matches: 6. The germline gives CDR1 SGHVS, CDR2 FQNEAQ. The CDR3 consists of 15 residues. CDR3 DNA sequence: TGTGCCAGCAGCTCCACGACAGGGGAGACAGATACGCAGTATTTT. As protein: CASSSTTGETDTQYF.

The chain carries TRBV9 and TRBJ2-1; TRBD2 matches at 8 bases. Per the germline V gene, CDR1 is SGDLS and CDR2 is YYNGEE. The CDR3 spans 16 residues. V dropped 2 bases and J dropped 0; count of bases not matched to a gene: 4. The CDR3 loop reads CASSVTSGSSYNEQFF. The CDR3 nucleotides are TGTGCCAGCAGCGTTACTAGCGGTAGCTCCTACAATGAGCAGTTCTTC.

V and J are TRBV9 and TRBJ2-3; a possible D gene is TRBD2 (6 bases). CDR1 and CDR2 from the germline V gene are SGDLS and YYNGEE. CDR3 size: 15 residues. V was trimmed by 0 bases and J by 6 bases, leaving 14 bases between them. The CDR3 reads CASSVAPGGGDTQYF. The DNA of the CDR3 is TGTGCCAGCAGCGTAGCCCCCGGGGGTGGGGATACGCAGTATTTT.

This chain connects TRBV7-2 to TRBJ1-2; 7 bases align to TRBD1. J gave up 9 bases and V 4 bases, and 8 bases lay outside the gene matches. Per the germline V gene, CDR1 is SGHTA and CDR2 is FQGNSA. This CDR3 has 13 amino acids. In DNA form, the CDR3 reads TGTGCCAGCAGCTCTCCGACAGGGCAAAGCTACACCTTC. Encoded protein: CASSSPTGQSYTF.

This rearrangement joins TRBV4-1 to TRBJ2-3, with 7 nucleotides matching TRBD2. V shed 0 bases, J shed 3 bases, and the junction held 6 bases outside the gene matches. Germline V gene data show CDR1 as MGHRA and CDR2 as YSYEKL. The CDR3 is made up of 16 amino acids. CDR3 DNA sequence: TGCGCCAGCAGCCAAGAATCGGGGGGATGGACAGATACGCAGTATTTT. This translates into CASSQESGGWTDTQYF.

The genes are TRBV3-1 (or the pseudogene TRBV3-2) and TRBJ1-5; D gene uncertain. The CDR3 is made up of 14 amino acids. Germline V gene sequence: CDR1 LGHDT, CDR2 YNNKEL (reference sequence). The V end was cut by 0 bases, the J end by 9 bases, with 12 bases between. The CDR3 spells CASSQDRFYGPQHF. The CDR3 DNA follows: TGTGCCAGCAGCCAAGATCGGTTCTACGGGCCCCAGCATTTT.

This clone was detected a few times. This sequence joins TRBV6-1 and TRBJ2-7; 8 positions match TRBD2. This CDR3 has 15 amino acids. The V gene's germline CDR1 is MNHNS and CDR2 SASEGT. V trimming: 2 bases; J trimming: 2 bases; junction bases outside the gene matches: 5. The CDR3 coding sequence is TGTGCCAGCAGTGAAATAGCGGGGCGTCCCTACGAGCAGTACTTC. This codes for CASSEIAGRPYEQYF.

The V and J genes are TRBV2 and TRBJ2-2; 8 bases are a match to TRBD1. The germline V gene has CDR1 SNHLY and CDR2 FYNNEI. J was trimmed by 6 bases and V by 6 bases; bases with no gene match: 0. This CDR3 has 12 residues. The CDR3 loop is CASRTGAGELFF. DNA for the CDR3: TGTGCCAGCAGGACAGGGGCCGGGGAGCTGTTTTTT.